This T cell receptor beta chain emerged from a study of control samples from healthy donors and cancer patients. TCRdb's table, derived via immunoSEQ multiplex PCR, lists solely in-frame clones and lacks some. This sample has around 100,000 clones, with 87% found just once. Germline V gives CDR1 MNHEY, CDR2 SVGAGI. CDR3 size: 12 residues. V was clipped by 8 bases and J by 2 bases, with 8 bases between them. This sequence originates from a woman between 50 and 59 years old in good health. The gene calls are TRBV6-5 and TRBJ2-3; D call uncertain. Sequencing was done on a sample of blood. The CDR3 nucleotides read TGTGCCAGCCGCCCTAACACAGATACGCAGTATTTT. It is translated as CASRPNTDTQYF.